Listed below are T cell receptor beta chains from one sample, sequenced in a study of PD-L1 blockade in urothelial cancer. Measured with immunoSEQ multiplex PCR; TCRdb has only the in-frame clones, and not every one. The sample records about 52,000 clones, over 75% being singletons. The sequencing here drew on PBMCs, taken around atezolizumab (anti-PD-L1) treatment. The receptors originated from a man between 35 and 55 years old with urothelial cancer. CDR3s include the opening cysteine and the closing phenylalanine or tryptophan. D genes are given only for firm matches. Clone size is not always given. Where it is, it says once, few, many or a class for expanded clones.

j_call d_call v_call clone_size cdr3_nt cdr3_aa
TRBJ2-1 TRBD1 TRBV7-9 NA TGTGCCAGCAGCGATTCCTGGGACAGTGTAGCGTACAATGAGCAGTTCTTC CASSDSWDSVAYNEQFF
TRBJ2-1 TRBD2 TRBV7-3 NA TGTGCCAGCAGTCAGCTATCTAGCGGGAGTCACAATGAGCAGTTCTTC CASSQLSSGSHNEQFF
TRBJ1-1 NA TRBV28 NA TGTGCCAGCAGCGCACAGGACCGGCACACTGAAGCTTTCTTT CASSAQDRHTEAFF
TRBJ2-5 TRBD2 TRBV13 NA TGTGCCAGCAGCTTCAGGTCGGAGAGCGGGAGGGGGGAGACCCAGTACTTC CASSFRSESGRGETQYF
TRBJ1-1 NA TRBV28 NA TGTGCCAGCAGTAGACCCGGAGGGTTCACTGAAGCTTTCTTT CASSRPGGFTEAFF
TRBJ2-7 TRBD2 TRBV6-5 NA TGTGCCAGCAGCCCGAGCCGGGGGAGGGCCTACGAGCAGTACTTC CASSPSRGRAYEQYF
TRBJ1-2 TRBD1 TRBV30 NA TGTGCCTTCGGACAGGGCAGTTGGGGCTACACCTTC CAFGQGSWGYTF
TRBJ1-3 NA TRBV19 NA TGTGCCAGTACCTCAGGGAACTCTGGAAACACCATATATTTT CASTSGNSGNTIYF
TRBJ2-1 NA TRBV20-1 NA TGCAGTGCTAGGGAAGCGAGAGAGCAGTTCTTC CSAREAREQFF
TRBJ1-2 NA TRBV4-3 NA TGCGCCAGCAGCCACCTTTGGGAGGGGGAAGGCTACACCTTC CASSHLWEGEGYTF
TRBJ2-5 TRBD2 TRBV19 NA TGTGCCCGAAGGACTAGCGGGAGGGCGAGGGAGACCCAGTACTTC CARRTSGRARETQYF
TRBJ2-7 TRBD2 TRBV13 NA TGTGCCAGCAGCTTTAGGCCAGCGGGAGGCCACGAGCAGTACTTC CASSFRPAGGHEQYF
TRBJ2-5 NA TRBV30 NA TGTGCCTGGAGTGCGGGACACCGCCAAGAGACCCAGTACTTC CAWSAGHRQETQYF
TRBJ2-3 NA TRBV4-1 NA TGCGCCAGCAGCCAACAGGGGACAGATACGCAGTATTTT CASSQQGTDTQYF
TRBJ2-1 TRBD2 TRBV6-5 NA TGTGCCAGCAATCTCGGCGGGAGGGCGGATGAGCAGTTCTTC CASNLGGRADEQFF
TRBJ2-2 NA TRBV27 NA TGTGCCAGCAGTTGGGACACCCGGGAGCTGTTTTTT CASSWDTRELFF
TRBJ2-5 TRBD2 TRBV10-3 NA TGTGCCATCAGTGAGAGTAGCGGGAGGCACGTCCGGGAGACCCAGTACTTC CAISESSGRHVRETQYF
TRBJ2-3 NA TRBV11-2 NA TGTGCCAGCAGCTTAGATTGGCAGGGGCCATCGGACTCAGATACGCAGTATTTT CASSLDWQGPSDSDTQYF
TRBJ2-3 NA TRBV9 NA TGTGCCAGCAGCGTAACCCGGGAGTCAGATACGCAGTATTTT CASSVTRESDTQYF
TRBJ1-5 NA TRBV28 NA TGTGCCAGCAGGGGGCAGAGTTATAGCAATCAGCCCCAGCATTTT CASRGQSYSNQPQHF
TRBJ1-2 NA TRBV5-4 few TGTGCCAGCAGCTTGGAGGGCAGGGATGGCTACACCTTC CASSLEGRDGYTF
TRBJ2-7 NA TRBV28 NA TGTGCCAGCAGGGCGGGGACGGATCGCTACGAGCAGTACTTC CASRAGTDRYEQYF
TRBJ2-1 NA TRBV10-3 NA TGTGCCACCGGACTTGTTCTGGTCGAGCAGTTCTTC CATGLVLVEQFF
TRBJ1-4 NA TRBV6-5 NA TGTGCCAGCAGTTACTCGGCGGGGGCGACGGAAAAACTGTTTTTT CASSYSAGATEKLFF
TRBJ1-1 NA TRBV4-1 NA TGCGCCAGCAGCCAAGATGGGCAGGGGAAGACTGAAGCTTTCTTT CASSQDGQGKTEAFF
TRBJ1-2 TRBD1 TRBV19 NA TGTGCCAGTAGTATCGGGACAGGGGTTAACTATGGCTACACCTTC CASSIGTGVNYGYTF
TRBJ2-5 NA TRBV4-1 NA TGCGCCAGCAGCCAAGCGGACTCTAACCAAGAGACCCAGTACTTC CASSQADSNQETQYF
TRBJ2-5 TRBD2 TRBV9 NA TGTGCCAGCAATGAGGGAGGGCCGTTGGCAGAGACCCAGTACTTC CASNEGGPLAETQYF
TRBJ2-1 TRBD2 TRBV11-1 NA TGTGCCAGCAGCTTAGTAGCGGGAGGTTACAATGAGCAGTTCTTC CASSLVAGGYNEQFF
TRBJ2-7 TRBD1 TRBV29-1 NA TGCAGCGTCGGGACAGGGTGGGAGCAGTACTTC CSVGTGWEQYF
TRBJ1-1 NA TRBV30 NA TGTGCCTGGAGTCTGGGGGGACTAATGAACACTGAAGCTTTCTTT CAWSLGGLMNTEAFF
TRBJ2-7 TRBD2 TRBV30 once TGTGCCTGGAGTAAACGGCGGGAGGGCCTCGAGCAGTACTTC CAWSKRREGLEQYF
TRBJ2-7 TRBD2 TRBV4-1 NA TGCGCCAGCAGCCCCAAGACGGGACTAGCATTGTACGAGCAGTACTTC CASSPKTGLALYEQYF
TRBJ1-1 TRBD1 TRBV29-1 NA TGCAGCGTTGACAGGGGGACTGAAGCTTTCTTT CSVDRGTEAFF
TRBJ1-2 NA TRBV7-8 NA TGTGCCAGCAGCTTAGGAGTTTCCGTTAACTATGGCTACACCTTC CASSLGVSVNYGYTF
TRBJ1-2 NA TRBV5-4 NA TGTGCCAGCAGCTTGGGGTTGCAGGGTAACTATGGCTACACCTTC CASSLGLQGNYGYTF
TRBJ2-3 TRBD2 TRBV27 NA TGTGCCAGCAGTTTATCGTGGACTAGCGGGAGTAAAAGCACAGATACGCAGTATTTT CASSLSWTSGSKSTDTQYF
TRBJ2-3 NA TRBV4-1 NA TGCGCCAGCAGCCCCCAAGAGATCGTACGCACAGATACGCAGTATTTT CASSPQEIVRTDTQYF
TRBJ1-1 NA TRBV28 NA TGTGCCAGCAGGGCAGCGGTGAACACTGAAGCTTTCTTT CASRAAVNTEAFF
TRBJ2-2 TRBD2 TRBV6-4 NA TGTGCCAGCAGGCCGGGGGGTAACGCCGGGGAGCTGTTTTTT CASRPGGNAGELFF
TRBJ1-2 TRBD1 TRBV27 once TGTGCCAGCATGGAAACAGGGGTCGGGGGCTACACCTTC CASMETGVGGYTF
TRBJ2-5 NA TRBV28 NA TGTGCCAGCCAAAAACAGGGCTGGGGGGAGACCCAGTACTTC CASQKQGWGETQYF
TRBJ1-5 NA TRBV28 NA TGTGCCAGCAGTTTAGAGGCAGGGGTTACTCAGCCCCAGCATTTT CASSLEAGVTQPQHF
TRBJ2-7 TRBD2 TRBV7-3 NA TGTGCCAGCAGCTCGGGGGGGACTAGCGGGAGATACGAGCAGTACTTC CASSSGGTSGRYEQYF
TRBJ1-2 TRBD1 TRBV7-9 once TGTGCCAGCAGACTGGGACAGGGAAATGGTCGAGGCTACACCTTC CASRLGQGNGRGYTF
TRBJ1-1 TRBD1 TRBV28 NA TGTGCCAGCAGGACCGGGACAGGGAACACTGAAGCTTTCTTT CASRTGTGNTEAFF
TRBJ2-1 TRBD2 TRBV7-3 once TGTGCCAGCAGCCCCGGAATACGACTAGCGGGAATGTACAATGAGCAGTTCTTC CASSPGIRLAGMYNEQFF
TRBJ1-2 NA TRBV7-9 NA TGTGCCAGCAGCTTAGCGACAGTCGATGGCTACACCTTC CASSLATVDGYTF
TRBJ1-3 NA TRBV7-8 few TGTGCCAGCAGCCCCTTCATGAGAGAACGAAACACCATATATTTT CASSPFMRERNTIYF
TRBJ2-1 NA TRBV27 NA TGTGCCAGCAGTTTATCCGGGGATTACGAGCAGTTCTTC CASSLSGDYEQFF